The source of this TCR beta chain is a study of T-cell memory formation after mild COVID-19. A single record per CDR3 protein comes from TCRdb applying MiXCR to the 5' RACE reads. The sample carries roughly 400,000 distinct CDR3 sequences, 15% to 20% recorded once. This clonotype has more than one count but fewer than ten. The CDR3 covers 13 residues. In germline, CDR1 is SGHVS, CDR2 FNYEAQ. Deletions cut 2 bases from V and 9 bases from J, with 11 bases between. The receptor was isolated from a man aged 18 to 30 who had mild COVID-19 (a few samples of this study predate the infection). Cell type and time point are not known. This chain links TRBV7-6 with TRBJ2-1; D unclear. Sequenced: PBMCs or a T cell subset sorted from them (not recorded which). Here the CDR3 reads CASSLRVVGEQFF. CDR3 DNA: TGTGCCAGCAGCTTAAGGGTGGTTGGTGAGCAGTTCTTC. The full variable domain, rest sourced from reference TRBV7-6 and TRBJ2-1, is GAGVSQSPRYKVTKRGQDVALRCDPISGHVSLYWYRQALGQGPEFLTYFNYEAQQDKSGLPNDRFSAERPEGSISTLTIQRTEQRDSAMYRCASSLRVVGEQFFGPGTRLTVL.